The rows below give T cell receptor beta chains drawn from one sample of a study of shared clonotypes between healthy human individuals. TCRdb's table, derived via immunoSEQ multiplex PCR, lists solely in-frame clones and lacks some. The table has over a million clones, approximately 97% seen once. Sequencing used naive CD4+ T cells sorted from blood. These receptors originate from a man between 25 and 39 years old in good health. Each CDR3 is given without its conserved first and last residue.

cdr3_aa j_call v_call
ASSSGTSSYEQY TRBJ2-7 TRBV7-9
ASSLITSGRAGPGDTQY TRBJ2-3 TRBV11-2
ASSLFPGTHYTDTQY TRBJ2-3 TRBV27
ASTAGGELF TRBJ2-2 TRBV6-5
ATRDRAPYNEQF TRBJ2-1 TRBV28
ASSAAAVSYEQY TRBJ2-7 TRBV9
ASSYDNSGNTIY TRBJ1-3 TRBV6-6
ASSSVVSRDRRNQPQH TRBJ1-5 TRBV7-8
ASSLLESEQY TRBJ2-7 TRBV28
ASSIQRNSGANVLT TRBJ2-6 TRBV19
ASSLPRGTNEKLF TRBJ1-4 TRBV28
ASTYGRNYGYT TRBJ1-2 TRBV6-5
ASRERNIQY TRBJ2-4 TRBV27
ASSRRGGETQY TRBJ2-5 TRBV18
ASSAGLQIRYEQY TRBJ2-7 TRBV7-9
ASSQGAGGPNEKLF TRBJ1-4 TRBV4-1
ASSSSPGLAGPELF TRBJ2-1 TRBV9
ASSHRLAGTGELF TRBJ2-2 TRBV5-4
SAAGRARTEAF TRBJ1-1 TRBV29-1
ASRAPGQGVTGNIQY TRBJ2-4 TRBV19
ASGIKANEQF TRBJ2-1 TRBV19
ASSAVGASGLYNEQF TRBJ2-1 TRBV9
SVKGTRTGANVLT TRBJ2-6 TRBV29-1
ASSLDGYEQY TRBJ2-7 TRBV5-4
ASSESGLAGGSTQY TRBJ2-3 TRBV25-1
ASSEVMREGLDEQF TRBJ2-1 TRBV4-3
ASSPPGSSYNEQF TRBJ2-1 TRBV5-1
ASSERGRRAYGYT TRBJ1-2 TRBV6-1
ASEFEADCRPYEQY TRBJ2-7 TRBV21-1
AISDHRGGLGGYEQY TRBJ2-7 TRBV10-3
ASSFMTGVNGNTIY TRBJ1-3 TRBV7-2
ASRLAGGPYEQY TRBJ2-7 TRBV6-5
ASREQGRMNTEAF TRBJ1-1 TRBV19
AISESGTRPLEQF TRBJ2-1 TRBV10-3
ASTPRDRDYGYT TRBJ1-2 TRBV19
ASSRGLAEYVEQF TRBJ2-1 TRBV14
ASSLGAATAYEQY TRBJ2-7 TRBV27
ASSLGQGGTGELF TRBJ2-2 TRBV7-7
ASSLGPGGNQPQH TRBJ1-5 TRBV5-4
ASSLRPGTSGNYEQY TRBJ2-7 TRBV11-2
ASSLLNGPSYEQY TRBJ2-7 TRBV11-3
ASSKAGQGTEKLF TRBJ1-4 TRBV27
ASSWPGQVGGYT TRBJ1-2 TRBV5-5